This T cell receptor (beta chain) appears in the sequencing data of a study of T cell repertoires in cytomegalovirus infection. Overall study: An indication of both CMV infection and matching HLA type came from public TCR beta signatures.

This clonotype was recorded at least ten times. Its antigen is unidentified. TCRdb re-called the reads with MiXCR, one entry per CDR3 protein. Of 150,000 or so distinct CDR3 sequences in the sample, 20% to 25% were seen once. Study-wide results and caveats: Dominating the ex vivo response were HLA-C-restricted CMV-specific TCR beta clonotypes. Adding up the frequency of public TCR beta families identified people who carried CMV plus the relevant HLA.

The CDR3 consists of 15 residues. Germline V gene lookup returns CDR1 SGHTA and CDR2 FQGNSA. After removal of 6 bases from V and 5 bases from J, the junction contained 9 bases not matched to a gene. The chain employs TRBV7-2 and TRBJ1-4; TRBD1 aligns across 7 bases. What was sequenced was PBMCs. This TCR was sampled from a human donor in good health (CMV status not recorded). Some clones in this sample may be carry-over from other donors' samples. The CDR3, as DNA: TGTGCCAGCAGACCACTGCCAGGGGGGAATGAAAAACTGTTTTTT. It translates to CASRPLPGGNEKLFF.